The subject of this entry is one T cell receptor (beta chain). This clonotype was seen a few times. It has no known antigen specificity. The input lacks base qualities; no much larger clone sits a single base away. The entry originates in a study of response to subunit inactivated influenza vaccine (dated by TCRdb to 2017 to 2018). As for the study more broadly: The study used deep quantitative T cell receptor repertoire profiling to track responses to a trivalent subunit inactivated influenza vaccine.

Study-wide findings and limitations: It was suggested by the authors that each seasonal influenza vaccination may recruit only a limited number of new T cells.

Via the germline V gene (reference sequence), CDR1 is SEHNR and CDR2 FQNEAQ. Inclusive of the bounding cysteine and phenylalanine, the CDR3 is 14 residues long. Only CDR3 DNA is held: 42 bases, read in frame from base 1. V gives up 3 bases and J gives up 2 bases, and the segment between their germline ends measures 8 bases. Library prep was done by RT-PCR. The instrument given in TCRdb is Illumina HiSeq 2500. Using fastp at Q25 and MiXCR, TCRdb reprocessed the public reads and kept productive beta chains. One record per CDR3 amino acid sequence lists the most common genes and DNA. Recorded for this sample are hundreds of thousands of distinct CDR3 sequences; approximately 13% of them occurred a single time. Clones ranked in the top ten supply around 6.5% of the sample.

The chain uses TRBV7-9 and TRBJ1-5; the D gene cannot be resolved reliably. The sequences come from PBMCs from blood, collected approximately 15 days before vaccination. This receptor was obtained from a man in his fifties who received an inactivated influenza vaccine. Donor details come from another sample of the same person, matched by shared clones. The CDR3 region reads CASSFNGRNQPQHF. Read as DNA, the sequence is TGTGCCAGCAGCTTCAACGGTCGCAATCAGCCCCAGCATTTT. Joined to the reference TRBV7-9 and TRBJ1-5 proteins, this CDR3 gives the full variable domain: DTGVSQNPRHKITKRGQNVTFRCDPISEHNRLYWYRQTLGQGPEFLTYFQNEAQLEKSRLLSDRFSAERPKGSFSTLEIQRTEQGDSAMYLCASSFNGRNQPQHFGDGTRLSIL.